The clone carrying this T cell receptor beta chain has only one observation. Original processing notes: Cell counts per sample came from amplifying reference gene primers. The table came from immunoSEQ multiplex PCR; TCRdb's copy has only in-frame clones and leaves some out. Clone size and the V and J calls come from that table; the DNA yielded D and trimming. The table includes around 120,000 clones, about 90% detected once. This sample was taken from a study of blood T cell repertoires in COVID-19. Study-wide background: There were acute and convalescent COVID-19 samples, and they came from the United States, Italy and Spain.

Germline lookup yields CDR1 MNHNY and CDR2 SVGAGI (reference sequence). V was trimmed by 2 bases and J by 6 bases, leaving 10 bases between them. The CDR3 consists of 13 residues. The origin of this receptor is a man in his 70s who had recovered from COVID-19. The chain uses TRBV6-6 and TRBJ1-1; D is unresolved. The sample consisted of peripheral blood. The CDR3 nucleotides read TGTGCCAGCAGTTACGGAAGGGAGGCTGAAGCTTTCTTT. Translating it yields CASSYGREAEAFF.